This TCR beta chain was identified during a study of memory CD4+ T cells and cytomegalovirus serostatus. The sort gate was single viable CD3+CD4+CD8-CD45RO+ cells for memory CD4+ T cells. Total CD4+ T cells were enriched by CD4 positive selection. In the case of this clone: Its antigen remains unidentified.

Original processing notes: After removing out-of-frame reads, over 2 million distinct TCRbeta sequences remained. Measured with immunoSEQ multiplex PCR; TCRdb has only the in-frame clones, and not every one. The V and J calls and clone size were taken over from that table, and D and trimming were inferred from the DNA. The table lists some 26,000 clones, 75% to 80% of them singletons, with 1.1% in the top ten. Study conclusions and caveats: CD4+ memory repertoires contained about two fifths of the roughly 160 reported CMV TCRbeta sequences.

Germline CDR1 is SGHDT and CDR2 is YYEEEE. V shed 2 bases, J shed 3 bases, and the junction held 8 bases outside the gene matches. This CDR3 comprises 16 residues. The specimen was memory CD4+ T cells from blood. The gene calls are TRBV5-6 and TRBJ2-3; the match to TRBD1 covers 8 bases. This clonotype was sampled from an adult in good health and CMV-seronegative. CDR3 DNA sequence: TGTGCCAGCAGCTTTCCCGGACAGGGAGTGACAGATACGCAGTATTTT. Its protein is CASSFPGQGVTDTQYF.